One T cell receptor (beta chain) is described in this entry. This entry comes from a study of human T cells and chemical hapten exposure. Overall study context: Donors were sensitized with 2% DPC on the upper inner arm. Readings were taken at 6 days from patch tests that had applied 0.01% DPC to the upper back.

The time point: patch test 1, 2 weeks after DPC sensitization. The treatment denotes: therapeutic diphenylcyclopropenone sensitization with weekly scalp DPC. Via MiXCR, TCRdb re-called the RACE reads, giving one row per CDR3 protein. Here the sample spans around 160,000 distinct CDR3 sequences, 13% to 15% being singletons. The CDR3 totals 14 residues. Germline V gene sequence: CDR1 KGHSH, CDR2 LQKENI. The V gene lost 3 bases and the J gene lost 3 bases, with 9 bases spanning the gap. Sequencing used whole blood, obtained in connection with sensitization to the hapten diphenylcyclopropenone (DPC). This clonotype was obtained from a woman aged 25 to 39 with alopecia areata. Some clones in this sample may be carry-over from other donors' samples. This chain uses TRBV18 with TRBJ1-3, with D uncertain. The CDR3 spells CASSPQDGGNTIYF. The CDR3 DNA reads TGTGCCAGCTCACCGCAGGACGGTGGAAACACCATATATTTT.